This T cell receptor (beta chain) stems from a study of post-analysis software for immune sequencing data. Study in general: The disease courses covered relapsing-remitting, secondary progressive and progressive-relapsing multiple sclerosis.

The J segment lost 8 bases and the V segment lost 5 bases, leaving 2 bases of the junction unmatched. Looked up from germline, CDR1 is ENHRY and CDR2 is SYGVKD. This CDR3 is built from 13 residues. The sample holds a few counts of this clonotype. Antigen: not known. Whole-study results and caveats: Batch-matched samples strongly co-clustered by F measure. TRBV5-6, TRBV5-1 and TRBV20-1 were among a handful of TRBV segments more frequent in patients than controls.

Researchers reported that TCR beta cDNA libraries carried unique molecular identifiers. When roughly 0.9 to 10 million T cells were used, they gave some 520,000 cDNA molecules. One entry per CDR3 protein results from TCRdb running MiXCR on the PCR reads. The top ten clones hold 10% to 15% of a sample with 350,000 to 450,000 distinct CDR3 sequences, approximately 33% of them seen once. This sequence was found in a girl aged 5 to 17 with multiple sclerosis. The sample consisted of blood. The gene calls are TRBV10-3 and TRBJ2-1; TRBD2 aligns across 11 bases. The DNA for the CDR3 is TGTGCCATCAGTTTAGCGGGGGGGGATGAGCAGTTCTTC. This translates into CAISLAGGDEQFF.